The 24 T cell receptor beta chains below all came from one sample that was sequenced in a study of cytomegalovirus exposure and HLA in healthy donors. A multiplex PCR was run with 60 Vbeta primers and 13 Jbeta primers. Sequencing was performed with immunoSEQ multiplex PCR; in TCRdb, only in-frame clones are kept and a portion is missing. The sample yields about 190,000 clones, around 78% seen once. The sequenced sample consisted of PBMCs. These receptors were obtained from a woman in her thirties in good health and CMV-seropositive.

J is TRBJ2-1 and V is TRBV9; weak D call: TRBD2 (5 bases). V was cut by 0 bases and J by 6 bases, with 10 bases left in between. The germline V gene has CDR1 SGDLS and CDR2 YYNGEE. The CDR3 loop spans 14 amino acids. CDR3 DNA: TGTGCCAGCAGCGTAGGTCTAGCTACCAATGAGCAGTTCTTC. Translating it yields CASSVGLATNEQFF.

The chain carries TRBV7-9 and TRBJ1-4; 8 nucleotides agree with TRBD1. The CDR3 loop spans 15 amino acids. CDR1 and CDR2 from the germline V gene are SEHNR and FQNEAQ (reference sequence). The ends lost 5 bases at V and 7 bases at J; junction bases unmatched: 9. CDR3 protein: CASSPRTGRGEKLFF. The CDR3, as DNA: TGTGCCAGCAGCCCAAGGACAGGGCGGGGTGAAAAACTGTTTTTT.

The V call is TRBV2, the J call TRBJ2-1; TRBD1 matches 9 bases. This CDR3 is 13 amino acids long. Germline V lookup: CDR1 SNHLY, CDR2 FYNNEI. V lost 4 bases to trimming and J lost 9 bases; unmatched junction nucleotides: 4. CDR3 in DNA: TGTGCCAGCAGTGGGGACAGGGTGGGTGAGCAGTTCTTC. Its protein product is CASSGDRVGEQFF.

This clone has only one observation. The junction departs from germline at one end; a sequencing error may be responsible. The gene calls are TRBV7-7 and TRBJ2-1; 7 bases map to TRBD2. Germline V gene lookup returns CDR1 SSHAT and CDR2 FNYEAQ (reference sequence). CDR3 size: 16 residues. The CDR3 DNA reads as TGTGCTAGCAGCTTATCACTGGCGGGAGCGATCAATGAGCAGTTCTTC. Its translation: CASSLSLAGAINEQFF.

The CDR3 reads CASSSPRDGYTF. DNA of the CDR3: TGCGCCAGCAGCTCTCCGCGGGATGGCTACACCTTC. The rearrangement joins TRBV5-1 to TRBJ1-2; D call uncertain. Per germline, CDR1 SGHRS and CDR2 YFSETQ. V was clipped by 3 bases and J by 6 bases, with 9 bases between them. The CDR3 spans 12 residues.

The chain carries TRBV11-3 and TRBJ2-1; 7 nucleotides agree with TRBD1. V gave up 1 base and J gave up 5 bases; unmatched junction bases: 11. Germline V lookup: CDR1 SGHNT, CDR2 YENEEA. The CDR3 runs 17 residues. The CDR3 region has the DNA TGTGCCAGCAGCTTAGGGTTAGGGAGACAGGGACACAATGAGCAGTTCTTC. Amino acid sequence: CASSLGLGRQGHNEQFF.

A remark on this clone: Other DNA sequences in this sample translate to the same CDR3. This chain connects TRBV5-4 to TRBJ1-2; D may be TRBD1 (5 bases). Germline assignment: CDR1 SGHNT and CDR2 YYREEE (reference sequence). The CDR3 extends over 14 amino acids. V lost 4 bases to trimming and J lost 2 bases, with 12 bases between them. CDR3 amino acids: CASSVTGVNYGYTF. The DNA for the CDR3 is TGTGCCAGCAGCGTCACGGGGGTAAACTATGGCTACACCTTC.

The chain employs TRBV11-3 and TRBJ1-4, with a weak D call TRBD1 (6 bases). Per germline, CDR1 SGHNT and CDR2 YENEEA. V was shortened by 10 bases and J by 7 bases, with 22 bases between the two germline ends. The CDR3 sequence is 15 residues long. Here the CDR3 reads CAIPDSRPRGEKLFF. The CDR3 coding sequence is TGTGCCATCCCGGACAGCCGCCCGCGAGGTGAAAAACTGTTTTTT.

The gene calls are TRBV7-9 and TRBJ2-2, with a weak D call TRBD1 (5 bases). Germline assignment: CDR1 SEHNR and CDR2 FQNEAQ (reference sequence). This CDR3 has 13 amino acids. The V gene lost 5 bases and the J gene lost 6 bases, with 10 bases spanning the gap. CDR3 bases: TGTGCCAGCAGCCCCGCAGGGCCCGGGGAGCTGTTTTTT. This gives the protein CASSPAGPGELFF.

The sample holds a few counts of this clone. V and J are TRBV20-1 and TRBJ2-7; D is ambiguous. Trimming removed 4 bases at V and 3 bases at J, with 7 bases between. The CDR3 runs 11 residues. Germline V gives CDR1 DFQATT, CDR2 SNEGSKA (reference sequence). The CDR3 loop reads CSAKESYEQYF. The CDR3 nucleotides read TGCAGTGCTAAGGAGAGCTACGAGCAGTACTTC.

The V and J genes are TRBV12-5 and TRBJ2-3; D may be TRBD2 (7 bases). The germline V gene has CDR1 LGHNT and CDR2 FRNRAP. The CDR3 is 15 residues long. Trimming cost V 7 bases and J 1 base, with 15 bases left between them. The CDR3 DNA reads TGTGCTAGTGCCGTCCGGGGGGCGGGCACAGATACGCAGTATTTT. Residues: CASAVRGAGTDTQYF.

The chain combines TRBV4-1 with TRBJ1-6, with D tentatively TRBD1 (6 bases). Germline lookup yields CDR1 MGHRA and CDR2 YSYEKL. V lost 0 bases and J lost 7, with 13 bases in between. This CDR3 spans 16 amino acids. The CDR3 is CASSQDRAGVNSPLHF. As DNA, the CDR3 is TGCGCCAGCAGCCAAGATCGGGCAGGGGTGAATTCACCCCTCCACTTT.

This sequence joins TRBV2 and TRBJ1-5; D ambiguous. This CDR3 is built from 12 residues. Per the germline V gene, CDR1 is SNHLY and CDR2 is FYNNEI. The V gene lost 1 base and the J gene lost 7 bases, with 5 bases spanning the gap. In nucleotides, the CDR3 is TGTGCCAGCAGTGAAGGAGTACAGCCCCAGCATTTT. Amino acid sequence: CASSEGVQPQHF. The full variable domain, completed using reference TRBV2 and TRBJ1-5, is EPEVTQTPSHQVTQMGQEVILRCVPISNHLYFYWYRQILGQKVEFLVSFYNNEISEKSEIFDDQFSVERPDGSNFTLKIRSTKLEDSAMYFCASSEGVQPQHFGDGTRLSIL.

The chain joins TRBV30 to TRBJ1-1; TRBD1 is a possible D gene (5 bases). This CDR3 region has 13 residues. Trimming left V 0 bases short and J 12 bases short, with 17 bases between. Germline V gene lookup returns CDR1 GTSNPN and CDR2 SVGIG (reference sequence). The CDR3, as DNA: TGTGCCTGGAGTGTCCAACAGGCTGGGGAAACTTTCTTT. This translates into CAWSVQQAGETFF.

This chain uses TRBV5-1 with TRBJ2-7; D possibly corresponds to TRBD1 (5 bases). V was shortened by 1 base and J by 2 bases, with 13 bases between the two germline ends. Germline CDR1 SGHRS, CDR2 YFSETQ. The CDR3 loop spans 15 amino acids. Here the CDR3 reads CASSLYGRVTYEQYF. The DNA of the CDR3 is TGCGCCAGCAGCTTGTACGGCAGGGTTACCTACGAGCAGTACTTC.

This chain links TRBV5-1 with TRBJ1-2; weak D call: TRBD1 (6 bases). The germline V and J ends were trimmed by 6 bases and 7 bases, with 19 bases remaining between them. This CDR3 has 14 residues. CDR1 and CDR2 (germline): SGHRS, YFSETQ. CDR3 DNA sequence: TGCGCCAGCACACCCAGGGGCTCGGAAGGTGGCTACACCTTC. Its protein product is CASTPRGSEGGYTF.

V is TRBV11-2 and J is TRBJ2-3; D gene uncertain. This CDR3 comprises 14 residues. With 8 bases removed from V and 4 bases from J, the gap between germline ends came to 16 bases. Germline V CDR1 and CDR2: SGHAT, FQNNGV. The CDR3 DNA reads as TGTGCCAGCTCGACTGAGGTGGTGGCAGATACGCAGTATTTT. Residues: CASSTEVVADTQYF.

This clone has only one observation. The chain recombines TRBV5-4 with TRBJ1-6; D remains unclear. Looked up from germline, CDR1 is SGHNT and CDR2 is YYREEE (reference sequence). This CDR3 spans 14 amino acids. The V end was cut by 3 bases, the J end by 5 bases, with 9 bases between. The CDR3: CASSSLENNSPLHF. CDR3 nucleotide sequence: TGTGCCAGCAGCTCCCTCGAGAATAATTCACCCCTCCACTTT.

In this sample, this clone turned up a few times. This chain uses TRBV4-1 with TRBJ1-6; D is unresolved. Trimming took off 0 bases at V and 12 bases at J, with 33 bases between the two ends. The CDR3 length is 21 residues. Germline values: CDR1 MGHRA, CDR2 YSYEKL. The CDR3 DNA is TGCGCCAGCAGCCAAGAGCCTGTGTTGGAGGGCCGCGCTACCTCTGGATTACCCCTCCACTTT. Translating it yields CASSQEPVLEGRATSGLPLHF.

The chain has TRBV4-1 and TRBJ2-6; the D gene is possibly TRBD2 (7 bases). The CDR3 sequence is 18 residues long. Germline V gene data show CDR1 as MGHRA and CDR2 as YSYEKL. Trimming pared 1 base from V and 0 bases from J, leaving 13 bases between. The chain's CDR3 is CASSQGSGGVSGANVLTF. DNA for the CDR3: TGCGCCAGCAGCCAAGGTTCGGGGGGCGTCTCTGGGGCCAACGTCCTGACTTTC.

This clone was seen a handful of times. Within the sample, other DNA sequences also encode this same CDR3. CDR3 region: CATSRDRGSYEQYF. CDR3 nucleotide sequence: TGTGCCACCAGCAGAGATCGGGGTTCCTACGAGCAGTACTTC. The rearrangement links TRBV15 to TRBJ2-7; D may be TRBD2 (5 bases). Trimming shortened V by 0 bases and J by 1 base, and 7 bases separated the two germline ends. The CDR3 spans 14 residues. From germline, CDR1 is LNHNV and CDR2 YYDKDF (reference sequence).

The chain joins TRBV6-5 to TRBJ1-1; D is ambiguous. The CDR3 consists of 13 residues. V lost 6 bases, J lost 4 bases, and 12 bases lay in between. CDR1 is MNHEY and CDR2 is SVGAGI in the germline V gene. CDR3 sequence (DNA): TGTGCCAGCAGAACCCCCAGCGGCACTGAAGCTTTCTTT. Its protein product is CASRTPSGTEAFF.

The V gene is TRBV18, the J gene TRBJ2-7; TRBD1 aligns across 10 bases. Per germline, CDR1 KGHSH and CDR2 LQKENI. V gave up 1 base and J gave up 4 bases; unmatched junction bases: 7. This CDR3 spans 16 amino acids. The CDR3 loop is CASSPLYSDRGYEQYF. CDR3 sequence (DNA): TGTGCCAGCTCACCACTCTACTCGGACAGGGGGTACGAGCAGTACTTC. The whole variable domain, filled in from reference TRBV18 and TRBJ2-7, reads NAGVMQNPRHLVRRRGQEARLRCSPMKGHSHVYWYRQLPEEGLKFMVYLQKENIIDESGMPKERFSAEFPKEGPSILRIQQVVRGDSAAYFCASSPLYSDRGYEQYFGPGTRLTVT.

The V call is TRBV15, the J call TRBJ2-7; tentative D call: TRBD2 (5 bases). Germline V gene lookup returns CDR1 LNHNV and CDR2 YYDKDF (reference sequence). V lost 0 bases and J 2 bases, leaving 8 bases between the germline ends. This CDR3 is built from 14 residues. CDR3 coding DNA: TGTGCCACCAGCAGAGAGGCGGGCACCTACGAGCAGTACTTC. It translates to CATSREAGTYEQYF.